What follows are 32 T cell receptor beta chains derived from one specimen sequenced in a study of response to subunit inactivated influenza vaccine. TCRdb reprocessed the RT-PCR reads with MiXCR, giving one entry per CDR3 protein. The sample carries 550,000 to 800,000 distinct CDR3 sequences, approximately 13% recorded once. The starting material was PBMCs from blood, obtained 14 days before vaccination. The receptor set was obtained from a man aged 50 or older who received an inactivated influenza vaccine.

This clonotype was detected a few times. This chain joins TRBV7-8 and TRBJ2-7, with D uncertain. The CDR3 contains 17 residues. CDR1 is SGHVS and CDR2 is FQNEAQ in the germline V gene. Trimming left V 3 bases short and J 0 bases short, with 18 bases between. As DNA, the CDR3 is TGTGCCAGCAGCTTCTTCAGCATAATCCGCAACTCCTACGAGCAGTACTTC. Translated, it gives CASSFFSIIRNSYEQYF.

The chain is built from TRBV12-3 or TRBV12-4 and TRBJ2-1; D not certain. The CDR3 runs 13 residues. The V end was cut by 6 bases, the J end by 4 bases, with 10 bases between. In nucleotides, the CDR3 is TGTGCCAGCAGAGGCGACGGTTACAATGAGCAGTTCTTC. This translates into CASRGDGYNEQFF.

This clonotype appeared a few times. The CDR3 sequence is CASSSPVGPGRSDTQYF. CDR3 in DNA: TGTGCCAGCAGCTCTCCGGTGGGACCCGGGAGGTCAGATACGCAGTATTTT. This chain uses TRBV7-8 with TRBJ2-3; 7 bases align to TRBD2. The CDR3 has 17 amino acids. V lost 4 bases, J lost 4 bases, and 14 bases stayed unmatched. Germline CDR1 and CDR2: SGHVS and FQNEAQ. Using reference TRBV7-8 and TRBJ2-3 for the parts outside the CDR3, the full variable domain is GAGVSQSPRYKVAKRGQDVALRCDPISGHVSLFWYQQALGQGPEFLTYFQNEAQLDKSGLPSDRFFAERPEGSVSTLKIQRTQQEDSAVYLCASSSPVGPGRSDTQYFGPGTRLTVL.

This clonotype was seen only a few times. This chain uses TRBV5-1 with TRBJ2-7, with TRBD1 matching 7 bases. Germline CDR1 and CDR2: SGHRS and YFSETQ. Trimming removed 1 base from V and 5 bases from J; junction bases left unmatched: 9. This CDR3 region has 15 residues. CDR3 in amino acids: CASSLIRDRSNEQYF. DNA of the CDR3: TGCGCCAGCAGCTTGATACGGGACAGATCGAACGAGCAGTACTTC.

This clonotype was picked up a small number of times. The chain combines TRBV7-9 with TRBJ2-7; tentatively, D is TRBD1 (6 bases). Trimming left V 5 bases short and J 5 bases short, with 10 bases between. The CDR3 sequence is 12 residues long. Germline V gene sequence: CDR1 SEHNR, CDR2 FQNEAQ (reference sequence). CDR3 sequence (DNA): TGTGCCAGCAGCCCACAGGGAGACGAGCAGTACTTC. It yields the protein CASSPQGDEQYF.

The sample holds a few counts of this clonotype. This chain connects TRBV11-2 to TRBJ2-7, with a tentative D call TRBD1 (7 bases). V was clipped by 5 bases and J by 0 bases, with 32 bases between them. Germline lookup yields CDR1 SGHAT and CDR2 FQNNGV. This CDR3 contains 21 residues. As DNA, the CDR3 is TGTGCCAGCAGCATTCCGACAGGGCGGGATGGTGTTGGGAGCGGCTCCTACGAGCAGTACTTC. Translated, it gives CASSIPTGRDGVGSGSYEQYF.

This chain connects TRBV29-1 to TRBJ2-7; 11 bases map to TRBD2. This CDR3 has 16 amino acids. V shed 4 bases, J shed 6 bases, and the junction held 14 bases outside the gene matches. Germline V gene lookup returns CDR1 SQVTM and CDR2 ANQGSEA. The CDR3 region is CSVGGQLAGVRGEQYF. CDR3 sequence (DNA): TGCAGCGTTGGGGGGCAACTAGCGGGAGTAAGAGGCGAGCAGTACTTC.

In this sample, this clonotype turned up many times. The gene calls are TRBV28 and TRBJ2-7; TRBD2 is a possible D gene (6 bases). Trimming pared 6 bases from V and 6 bases from J, leaving 18 bases between. There are 14 residues in the CDR3. CDR1 and CDR2 from the germline V gene are MDHEN and SYDVKM. The CDR3 coding sequence is TGTGCCAGCAGGCTCTTGGAGGGGAAGGCCGAGCAGTACTTC. Its translation is CASRLLEGKAEQYF. Based on the CDR3 plus reference TRBV28 and TRBJ2-7, the full variable domain is DVKVTQSSRYLVKRTGEKVFLECVQDMDHENMFWYRQDPGLGLRLIYFSYDVKMKEKGDIPEGYSVSREKKERFSLILESASTNQTSMYLCASRLLEGKAEQYFGPGTRLTVT.

This clonotype turned up a few times. The V call is TRBV20-1, the J call TRBJ2-7; 11 bases map to TRBD2. CDR1 and CDR2 (germline): DFQATT, SNEGSKA (reference sequence). This CDR3 is built from 14 residues. V trimming: 5 bases; J trimming: 4 bases; junction bases outside the gene matches: 7. This chain's CDR3 is CSAGTSGSAYEQYF. The CDR3 region has the DNA TGCAGTGCTGGTACTAGCGGGAGCGCGTACGAGCAGTACTTC.

The V gene is TRBV7-2, the J gene TRBJ1-5; 7 positions agree with TRBD1. Germline CDR1 and CDR2: SGHTA and FQGNSA. With V trimmed by 1 base and J by 6 bases, 6 bases remained unmatched. The CDR3 runs 15 residues. The CDR3 DNA sequence: TGTGCCAGCAGCTTAGGGACAGGTGCTTTTCAGCCCCAGCATTTT. It specifies CASSLGTGAFQPQHF.

This clonotype was counted a few times. This chain links TRBV10-3 with TRBJ2-7; D might be TRBD2 (6 bases). Germline values: CDR1 ENHRY, CDR2 SYGVKD. The CDR3 has 14 amino acids. The V end lost 4 bases, the J end lost 0 bases, and 10 bases lay between the germline ends. CDR3 sequence: CAISGGGSSYEQYF. The CDR3 DNA follows: TGTGCCATCAGTGGGGGAGGAAGCTCCTACGAGCAGTACTTC.

J is TRBJ2-1 and V is TRBV5-1; 7 bases are shared with TRBD2. Germline CDR1 SGHRS, CDR2 YFSETQ. The CDR3 is made up of 15 amino acids. V shed 5 bases, J shed 10 bases, and the junction held 15 bases outside the gene matches. The CDR3 spells CASSPTSARLLEQFF. As DNA, the CDR3 is TGCGCCAGCAGTCCCACTAGCGCGAGATTACTAGAGCAGTTCTTC.

The J gene is TRBJ2-3, the V gene TRBV28, with D unresolved. Germline CDR1 MDHEN, CDR2 SYDVKM. The CDR3 is 13 residues long. The V and J ends lost 5 bases and 6 bases respectively, with 12 bases between them. CDR3: CASSTLVADTQYF. CDR3 sequence (DNA): TGTGCCAGCAGTACCTTGGTTGCCGATACGCAGTATTTT.

The chain recombines TRBV2 with TRBJ2-6; the D gene is possibly TRBD2 (5 bases). V dropped 6 bases and J dropped 5 bases, with 14 bases sitting between them. Germline values: CDR1 SNHLY, CDR2 FYNNEI. CDR3 size: 15 residues. CDR3 coding DNA: TGTGCCAGCAGCCGCCGGACTCTAAGGGCCAACGTCCTGACTTTC. Amino acids: CASSRRTLRANVLTF.

This chain links TRBV7-9 with TRBJ1-2; the match to TRBD1 covers 9 bases. J lost 8 bases, V lost 5 bases, and 6 bases had no gene match. Germline values: CDR1 SEHNR, CDR2 FQNEAQ (reference sequence). This CDR3 has 13 residues. The CDR3 loop is CASSTNRGRGYTF. The CDR3, as DNA: TGTGCCAGCAGCACAAACAGGGGGCGAGGCTACACCTTC.

This sequence joins TRBV4-2 and TRBJ2-1; 8 bases are a match to TRBD1. CDR1 LGHNA and CDR2 YNFKEQ come from the germline V gene. V lost 4 bases and J lost 4; bases outside the gene matches: 9. CDR3 size: 16 residues. This CDR3 is CASSRLDRDSYNEQFF. The CDR3 DNA reads as TGTGCCAGCAGCCGCTTGGACAGGGACTCATACAATGAGCAGTTCTTC.

This clonotype came up a few times. The V gene is TRBV20-1, the J gene TRBJ2-3; a weak D match, TRBD2 (6 bases). The ends were cut back, 6 bases at V and 1 base at J, with 8 bases in the middle. Germline assignment: CDR1 DFQATT and CDR2 SNEGSKA (reference sequence). The length of the CDR3 is 12 residues. The CDR3 coding sequence is TGCAGTGCGGGGGGACGCACAGATACGCAGTATTTT. This codes for CSAGGRTDTQYF.

The chain carries TRBV29-1 and TRBJ2-3, with 9 bases aligning to TRBD1. With V trimmed by 8 bases and J by 0 bases, 3 bases remained unmatched. This CDR3 is built from 13 residues. Per germline, CDR1 SQVTM and CDR2 ANQGSEA. The CDR3 nucleotides read TGCAGCTTGGGGACAGGGAGCACAGATACGCAGTATTTT. This sequence encodes CSLGTGSTDTQYF.

This clonotype was picked up a small number of times. The chain links TRBV4-2 to TRBJ2-7; D ambiguous. The CDR3 has 14 residues. Deletions cut 3 bases from V and 2 bases from J, with 11 bases between. Germline CDR1 and CDR2: LGHNA and YNFKEQ. The CDR3 sequence: CASSQDDPTYEQYF. For the CDR3, the DNA is TGTGCCAGCAGCCAGGATGACCCCACCTACGAGCAGTACTTC.

This clonotype was recorded a few times. This chain uses TRBV20-1 with TRBJ1-4; D not certain. The CDR3 runs 12 residues. V was trimmed by 6 bases and J by 8 bases, leaving 13 bases between them. Germline loops: CDR1 DFQATT, CDR2 SNEGSKA (reference sequence). The CDR3 sequence: CSARDLWEKLFF. The CDR3 region has the DNA TGCAGTGCAAGGGATCTCTGGGAAAAACTGTTTTTT.

The sample holds many counts of this clonotype. The rearrangement uses TRBV9 and TRBJ1-5, with 9 bases identical to TRBD1. The CDR3 runs to 14 residues. CDR1 is SGDLS and CDR2 is YYNGEE in the germline V gene. The V segment lost 4 bases and the J segment 5 bases; nucleotides outside the gene matches: 4. In nucleotides, the CDR3 is TGTGCCAGCAGCAAGGACAGGGGCGATCAGCCCCAGCATTTT. The encoded protein is CASSKDRGDQPQHF.

The chain couples TRBV20-1 to TRBJ1-5; 7 bases map to TRBD1. V lost 3 bases and J lost 6; bases outside the gene matches: 5. From germline, CDR1 is DFQATT and CDR2 SNEGSKA (reference sequence). The CDR3 is 13 residues long. CDR3: CSASYQGVQPQHF. DNA for the CDR3: TGCAGTGCTAGTTACCAGGGGGTTCAGCCCCAGCATTTT.

The gene calls are TRBV15 and TRBJ2-3; no firm D call. The length of the CDR3 is 15 residues. Trimming removed 0 bases from V and 2 bases from J, with 9 bases in between. From germline, CDR1 is LNHNV and CDR2 YYDKDF (reference sequence). The CDR3, as DNA: TGTGCCACCAGCAGAGATTTTGGTTCCACAGATACGCAGTATTTT. Its translation: CATSRDFGSTDTQYF.

V usage is TRBV30 and J usage is TRBJ2-1, with 9 nucleotides matching TRBD2. The germline V gene encodes CDR1 GTSNPN and CDR2 SVGIG (reference sequence). The CDR3 length is 16 residues. J was trimmed by 4 bases and V by 2 bases; bases with no gene match: 9. The CDR3 DNA reads as TGTGCCTGGAGTCTCACGGGGCTAGCGGGGTACAATGAGCAGTTCTTC. Protein product: CAWSLTGLAGYNEQFF.

This clonotype was recorded many times. The rearrangement uses TRBV6-2 or TRBV6-3 and TRBJ2-1; TRBD2 matches 12 bases. The CDR3 is 17 amino acids. J lost 3 bases, V lost 7 bases, and 10 bases had no gene match. Germline V lookup: CDR1 MNHEY, CDR2 SVGEGT. The CDR3 DNA reads TGTGCCAGCAATCCGGCTAGGACTAGCGGGAACTACAATGAGCAGTTCTTC. Residues: CASNPARTSGNYNEQFF.

The chain combines TRBV9 with TRBJ2-1; unclear D gene. The CDR3 loop spans 17 amino acids. Trimming stripped 3 bases from V and 0 bases from J, with 16 bases between. Per germline, CDR1 SGDLS and CDR2 YYNGEE. This chain's CDR3 is CASSADSAPSSYNEQFF. In nucleotides, the CDR3 is TGTGCCAGCAGCGCTGACTCCGCCCCCAGCTCCTACAATGAGCAGTTCTTC. Variable domain in full (rest from reference TRBV9 and TRBJ2-1): DSGVTQTPKHLITATGQRVTLRCSPRSGDLSVYWYQQSLDQGLQFLIQYYNGEERAKGNILERFSAQQFPDLHSELNLSSLELGDSALYFCASSADSAPSSYNEQFFGPGTRLTVL.

The chain combines TRBV6-6 with TRBJ1-5; D uncertain. The CDR3 has 13 amino acids. Germline CDR1 MNHNY, CDR2 SVGAGI (reference sequence). Trimming shortened V by 4 bases and J by 6 bases, and 10 bases separated the two germline ends. CDR3 protein: CASSLTEGQPQHF. The DNA of the CDR3 is TGTGCCAGCAGTTTAACAGAAGGTCAGCCCCAGCATTTT.

This clonotype was observed a few times. The chain has TRBV5-5 and TRBJ2-1; a weak D match, TRBD1 (5 bases). Germline CDR1 is SGHKS and CDR2 is YYEKEE (reference sequence). This CDR3 comprises 11 residues. V was clipped by 7 bases and J by 7 bases, with 9 bases between them. The CDR3 here is CASFRENEQFF. Written as DNA, the CDR3 is TGTGCCAGCTTCAGGGAAAATGAGCAGTTCTTC.

The CDR3 region has the DNA TGTGCCAGTAGTATTCCATTAGCGGGAAGCACAGATACGCAGTATTTT. Translated: CASSIPLAGSTDTQYF. The chain combines TRBV19 with TRBJ2-3; 8 nucleotides match TRBD2. CDR3 length: 16 amino acids. The trim removed 3 bases at V and 0 bases at J, leaving 5 bases unmatched. Germline CDR1 and CDR2: LNHDA and SQIVND (reference sequence).

This rearrangement joins TRBV29-1 to TRBJ2-7; a weak D match, TRBD1 (6 bases). The CDR3 is made up of 14 amino acids. Germline V CDR1 and CDR2: SQVTM, ANQGSEA. Between the trimmed V and J ends, which lost 5 bases and 6 bases, there was a span of 20 bases. The CDR3 here is CSVSTGTSLGEQYF. CDR3 sequence (DNA): TGCAGCGTTTCGACCGGGACATCCCTTGGCGAGCAGTACTTC.

The chain combines TRBV5-1 with TRBJ2-1, with D perhaps matching TRBD1 or TRBD2 (5 bases each). CDR1 and CDR2 (germline): SGHRS, YFSETQ. V was shortened by 0 bases and J by 0 bases, with 10 bases between the two germline ends. The CDR3 has 16 amino acids. CDR3 sequence (DNA): TGCGCCAGCAGCTTGGGGGGACGGTACTCCTACAATGAGCAGTTCTTC. This encodes CASSLGGRYSYNEQFF.

The chain uses TRBV7-8 and TRBJ2-1; 12 bases line up with TRBD2. The CDR3 has 16 residues. The V gene end was trimmed by 2 bases and the J gene end by 6 bases; junction bases not matched to a gene: 5. Germline loops: CDR1 SGHVS, CDR2 FQNEAQ. The chain's CDR3 is CASSLTRTSGINEQFF. CDR3 coding DNA: TGTGCCAGCAGCTTAACAAGGACTAGCGGGATCAATGAGCAGTTCTTC.